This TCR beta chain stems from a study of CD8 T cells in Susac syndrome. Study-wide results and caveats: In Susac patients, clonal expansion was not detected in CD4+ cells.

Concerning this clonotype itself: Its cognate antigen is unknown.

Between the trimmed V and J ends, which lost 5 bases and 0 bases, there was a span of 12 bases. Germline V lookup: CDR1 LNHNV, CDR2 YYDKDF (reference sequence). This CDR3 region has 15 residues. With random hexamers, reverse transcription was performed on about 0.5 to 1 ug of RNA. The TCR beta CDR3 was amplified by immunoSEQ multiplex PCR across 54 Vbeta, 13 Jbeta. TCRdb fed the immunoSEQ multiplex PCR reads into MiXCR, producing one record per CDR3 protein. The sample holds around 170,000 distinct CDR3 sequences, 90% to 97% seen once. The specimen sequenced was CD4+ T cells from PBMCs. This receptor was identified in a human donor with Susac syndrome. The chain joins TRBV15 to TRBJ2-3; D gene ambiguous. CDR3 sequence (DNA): TGTGCCACCAGCCCTTTGATTGGGAGCACAGATACGCAGTATTTT. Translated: CATSPLIGSTDTQYF.